A single sample gave rise to the 27 T cell receptor beta chains below, sequenced in a study of T cell responses to AZD1222 COVID-19 vaccine. The protocol was immunoSEQ multiplex PCR, while the TCRdb copy is restricted to in-frame clones and leaves out a portion. The data hold fewer than 130,000 clones, with 87% observed a single time. The starting material was peripheral blood, obtained 28 days after the second AZD1222 dose. These receptors were obtained from an adult who received the AZD1222 COVID-19 vaccine.

In DNA form, the CDR3 reads TGTGCCAGCAGCTTAGGACAGGGGGGAAACTATGGCTACACCTTC. This gives the protein CASSLGQGGNYGYTF. V and J are TRBV11-2 and TRBJ1-2, with 9 bases lining up with TRBD1. The CDR3 is 15 amino acids. Germline-derived CDR1 and CDR2 are SGHAT and FQNNGV. V was pared by 1 base and J by 2 bases, with 2 bases of the junction left unmatched.

The chain employs TRBV11-1 and TRBJ2-3; 7 positions match TRBD2. There are 14 residues in the CDR3. CDR1 and CDR2 from the germline V gene are SGHAT and FQDESV (reference sequence). V lost 1 base to trimming and J lost 7 bases; unmatched junction nucleotides: 5. CDR3 region: CASSLDLLANTQYF. The DNA for the CDR3 is TGTGCCAGCAGCTTAGACTTACTAGCGAATACGCAGTATTTT.

This clone has just a few counts. The chain employs TRBV27 and TRBJ2-3; D is perhaps TRBD1 (5 bases). V was clipped by 5 bases and J by 2 bases, with 17 bases between them. This CDR3 is 16 amino acids long. The germline gives CDR1 MNHEY, CDR2 SMNVEV (reference sequence). CDR3 protein: CASSQAGKFYTDTQYF. CDR3 DNA: TGTGCCAGCAGTCAGGCAGGGAAGTTTTACACAGATACGCAGTATTTT.

V is TRBV19 and J is TRBJ2-1, with 9 bases lining up with TRBD2. Trimming cost V 2 bases and J 10 bases; bases outside gene matches: 9. The germline CDR1 and CDR2 sequences are LNHDA and SQIVND (reference sequence). The CDR3 runs to 15 residues. CDR3 residues: CASSIRLAGRREQFF. CDR3 DNA: TGTGCCAGTAGTATAAGGCTAGCGGGACGGAGGGAGCAGTTCTTC.

The chain recombines TRBV6-4 with TRBJ1-2, with 7 bases lining up with TRBD1. CDR1 and CDR2 (germline): MRHNA, SNTAGT. CDR3 size: 15 residues. The V gene end was trimmed by 3 bases and the J gene end by 1 base; junction bases not matched to a gene: 5. The CDR3: CASSDRTGDNYGYTF. CDR3 DNA: TGTGCCAGCAGTGATCGAACAGGGGATAACTATGGCTACACCTTC.

The chain carries TRBV30 and TRBJ1-2; D might be TRBD1 (6 bases). This CDR3 has 17 amino acids. V lost 1 base and J lost 0, with 18 bases in between. The germline gives CDR1 GTSNPN, CDR2 SVGIG (reference sequence). For the CDR3, the DNA is TGTGCCTGGAGTGGGGGGCGGGGGGCCGGAGCTAACTATGGCTACACCTTC. This gives the protein CAWSGGRGAGANYGYTF. The whole variable domain, remainder taken from reference TRBV30 and TRBJ1-2, is SQTIHQWPATLVQPVGSPLSLECTVEGTSNPNLYWYRQAAGRGLQLLFYSVGIGQISSEVPQNLSASRPQDRQFILSSKKLLLSDSGFYLCAWSGGRGAGANYGYTFGSGTRLTVV.

This clone was observed once. The chain joins TRBV19 to TRBJ2-1; 8 bases agree with TRBD2. The germline V gene encodes CDR1 LNHDA and CDR2 SQIVND (reference sequence). The trim removed 7 bases at V and 5 bases at J, leaving 13 bases unmatched. This CDR3 is 16 amino acids long. The CDR3 sequence is CASTSKRTSFDNEQFF. CDR3 coding DNA: TGTGCCAGTACTAGTAAGAGGACTAGCTTCGACAATGAGCAGTTCTTC.

The chain employs TRBV19 and TRBJ2-1, with 8 bases aligning to TRBD2. V lost 1 base and J lost 2; bases outside the gene matches: 4. Germline-derived CDR1 and CDR2 are LNHDA and SQIVND (reference sequence). This CDR3 is 16 amino acids long. The CDR3 DNA is TGTGCCAGTAGTATAGGTCCGGGACTAGCCTACAATGAGCAGTTCTTC. Protein product: CASSIGPGLAYNEQFF.

The chain has TRBV9 and TRBJ1-1; TRBD1 might be the D (5 bases). Trimming removed 4 bases at V and 2 bases at J, with 18 bases between. Per the germline V gene, CDR1 is SGDLS and CDR2 is YYNGEE. The CDR3 runs to 16 residues. The CDR3 here is CASSPGVLRGNTEAFF. In nucleotides, the CDR3 is TGTGCCAGCAGCCCGGGAGTCCTGAGGGGAAACACTGAAGCTTTCTTT.

V is TRBV10-3 and J is TRBJ2-3; TRBD1 might be the D (6 bases). The CDR3 is 12 amino acids. Germline assignment: CDR1 ENHRY and CDR2 SYGVKD. V lost 8 bases to trimming and J lost 2 bases, with 8 bases between them. The CDR3: CAIEGDTDTQYF. The CDR3 nucleotides read TGTGCCATCGAGGGGGACACAGATACGCAGTATTTT.

The chain combines TRBV19 with TRBJ2-7, with D possibly being TRBD1 (6 bases). CDR3 length: 15 residues. V lost 4 bases and J 8 bases, leaving 21 bases between the germline ends. CDR1 LNHDA and CDR2 SQIVND come from the germline V gene (reference sequence). CDR3 sequence reads: CASSTRRDTGEQQYF. CDR3 in DNA: TGTGCCAGTAGTACTCGCCGGGACACCGGGGAGCAGCAGTACTTC.

This rearrangement joins TRBV6-5 to TRBJ1-1, with D maybe TRBD1 (5 bases). The germline V gene has CDR1 MNHEY and CDR2 SVGAGI. CDR3 size: 15 residues. V was trimmed by 6 bases and J by 4 bases, leaving 18 bases between them. The CDR3 reads CASSNARVGGTEAFF. DNA of the CDR3: TGTGCCAGCAGCAATGCTCGGGTCGGGGGCACTGAAGCTTTCTTT.

V gene TRBV19 combines with J gene TRBJ1-5; TRBD1 aligns across 8 bases. Germline V lookup: CDR1 LNHDA, CDR2 SQIVND (reference sequence). V lost 2 bases and J lost 0; bases outside the gene matches: 3. This CDR3 region has 16 residues. The CDR3, as DNA: TGTGCCAGTAGTATACACCAGGGGGCTAGCAATCAGCCCCAGCATTTT. The encoded protein is CASSIHQGASNQPQHF.

The DNA for the CDR3 is TGTGCCACCAGCAGTCGCAGGGATAGTCTCACTGAAGCTTTCTTT. Translating gives CATSSRRDSLTEAFF. The V and J genes are TRBV15 and TRBJ1-1; tentative D call: TRBD1 (5 bases). The CDR3 is 15 residues long. The V end lost 3 bases, the J end lost 4 bases, and 15 bases lay between the germline ends. CDR1 and CDR2 (germline): LNHNV, YYDKDF (reference sequence).

On this clone itself: Other DNA sequences within the sample encode an identical CDR3. The gene calls are TRBV28 and TRBJ2-7; D unclear. The CDR3 is 11 residues long. Between the trimmed V and J ends, which lost 6 bases and 4 bases, there was a span of 7 bases. Per germline, CDR1 MDHEN and CDR2 SYDVKM. The chain's CDR3 is CASSYRYEQYF. CDR3 nucleotides: TGTGCCAGCAGCTACAGATACGAGCAGTACTTC.

The chain employs TRBV18 and TRBJ1-3, with no clear D. V dropped 3 bases and J dropped 0 bases, with 12 bases sitting between them. There are 16 residues in the CDR3. CDR1 is KGHSH, CDR2 LQKENI, per germline. CDR3 bases: TGTGCCAGCTCACCCTCTGCAGACGACTCTGGAAACACCATATATTTT. Translated: CASSPSADDSGNTIYF.

The rearrangement uses TRBV5-4 and TRBJ2-2; D possibly corresponds to TRBD2 (6 bases). V lost 2 bases, J lost 2 bases, and 10 bases lay in between. CDR3 size: 15 residues. Germline assignment: CDR1 SGHNT and CDR2 YYREEE (reference sequence). DNA for the CDR3: TGTGCCAGCAGCTTTTTCGGGAGCAACACCGGGGAGCTGTTTTTT. Protein: CASSFFGSNTGELFF.

This clone was recorded only once. This chain uses TRBV4-1 with TRBJ2-3, with TRBD2 as a possible D gene (6 bases). Germline V gene lookup returns CDR1 MGHRA and CDR2 YSYEKL. V was pared by 4 bases and J by 0 bases, with 11 bases between. This CDR3 comprises 15 residues. The CDR3 coding sequence is TGCGCCAGCAGCCTCCTCCTAGCGAGCACAGATACGCAGTATTTT. Translated, it gives CASSLLLASTDTQYF.

The chain links TRBV14 to TRBJ1-1; no clear D gene. Germline CDR1 is SGHDN and CDR2 is FVKESK. CDR3 length: 13 residues. The V and J ends lost 5 bases and 2 bases respectively, with 9 bases between them. CDR3 coding DNA: TGTGCCAGCAGCTCCTCACCAAACACTGAAGCTTTCTTT. Amino acids: CASSSSPNTEAFF. Complete variable domain (other parts from reference TRBV14 and TRBJ1-1): EAGVTQFPSHSVIEKGQTVTLRCDPISGHDNLYWYRRVMGKEIKFLLHFVKESKQDESGMPNNRFLAERTGGTYSTLKVQPAELEDSGVYFCASSSSPNTEAFFGQGTRLTVV.

This chain uses TRBV28 with TRBJ2-2, with 10 positions matching TRBD1. Germline V gene data show CDR1 as MDHEN and CDR2 as SYDVKM. V lost 1 base to trimming and J lost 5 bases; unmatched junction nucleotides: 16. This CDR3 spans 20 amino acids. This chain's CDR3 is CASSLSGTGVNTLRTGELFF. The CDR3 DNA sequence: TGTGCCAGCAGTTTATCGGGGACAGGGGTGAACACCCTACGGACCGGGGAGCTGTTTTTT.

The V and J genes are TRBV3-1 (or the pseudogene TRBV3-2) and TRBJ2-7; no reliable D call. Trimming shortened V by 0 bases and J by 0 bases, and 6 bases separated the two germline ends. The CDR3 covers 14 residues. Germline V CDR1 and CDR2: LGHDT, YNNKEL (reference sequence). CDR3 nucleotide sequence: TGTGCCAGCAGCCAAGAAGGGTTCTCCTACGAGCAGTACTTC. Residues: CASSQEGFSYEQYF.

The chain has TRBV5-5 and TRBJ2-3; D possibly corresponds to TRBD1 (5 bases). V lost 2 bases and J lost 2, with 12 bases in between. CDR3 length equals 15 residues. The germline gives CDR1 SGHKS, CDR2 YYEKEE (reference sequence). As DNA, the CDR3 is TGTGCCAGCAGCTTAAAGGGGTTTACCACAGATACGCAGTATTTT. Encoded protein: CASSLKGFTTDTQYF.

The count of this clone is one. This same CDR3 is encoded by further DNA sequences in the sample. This rearrangement joins TRBV4-3 to TRBJ2-7; 7 bases line up with TRBD1. Germline loops: CDR1 LGHNA, CDR2 YSLEER. This CDR3 is built from 14 residues. Trimming cost V 3 bases and J 4 bases; bases outside gene matches: 6. The CDR3 bases are TGCGCCAGCAGCCAGGCATCAGGGGGTTACGAGCAGTACTTC. Protein sequence: CASSQASGGYEQYF.

The chain carries TRBV27 and TRBJ2-7, with 8 bases lining up with TRBD2. The CDR3 covers 14 residues. Germline loops: CDR1 MNHEY, CDR2 SMNVEV (reference sequence). V gave up 5 bases and J gave up 6 bases; unmatched junction bases: 9. The CDR3 coding sequence is TGTGCCAGCAGTCTTATGTCCGGGAGGGGCGAGCAGTACTTC. Its protein product is CASSLMSGRGEQYF.

The V and J genes are TRBV7-9 and TRBJ1-5; 8 bases fit TRBD1. Germline lookup yields CDR1 SEHNR and CDR2 FQNEAQ (reference sequence). CDR3 length equals 16 residues. V trimming: 4 bases; J trimming: 3 bases; junction bases outside the gene matches: 8. CDR3 nucleotide sequence: TGTGCCAGCAGCTCATCGACAGGGGCTCCCAATCAGCCCCAGCATTTT. Protein: CASSSSTGAPNQPQHF.

The chain carries TRBV9 and TRBJ2-3; no firm D call. Deletions cut 4 bases from V and 1 base from J, with 4 bases between. In germline, CDR1 is SGDLS, CDR2 YYNGEE. The CDR3 loop spans 12 amino acids. For the CDR3, the DNA is TGTGCCAGCAGCAGGGGCACAGATACGCAGTATTTT. This translates into CASSRGTDTQYF.

The chain recombines TRBV24-1 with TRBJ2-2; 8 nucleotides match TRBD1. CDR3 size: 16 residues. CDR1 and CDR2 (germline): KGHDR, SFDVKD. V shed 4 bases and J 5 bases; nucleotides not matched to a gene: 8. This chain's CDR3 is CATSDPGQGLTGELFF. The CDR3, as DNA: TGTGCCACCAGTGACCCCGGACAGGGTTTGACCGGGGAGCTGTTTTTT.